The 31 T cell receptor beta chains given below trace back to one sample, sequenced in a study of beta chain features in type 1 diabetes. Reverse transcribing all isolated RNA meant expressed TCRB transcripts were sequenced. Profiling relied on immunoSEQ multiplex PCR, and the TCRdb table lists in-frame clones only, not all of them. This sample yields almost 350,000 clones, of which about a tenth are seen a single time; approximately 1% belongs to the top ten. The antigens of these receptors remain unknown. Regarding the study as a whole: Type 1 diabetes patients had moderately but significantly shorter TCRB CDR3s in all four CD4+ subsets.

Sequencing was performed on central memory CD4+ T cells from blood. The origin of the receptors is a man aged 30 to 45 with type 1 diabetes.

The sample holds a few counts of this clone. V and J are TRBV9 and TRBJ2-1; 12 bases are a match to TRBD1. This CDR3 is 14 amino acids long. J was trimmed by 10 bases and V by 4 bases; bases with no gene match: 6. Germline CDR1 is SGDLS and CDR2 is YYNGEE. The chain's CDR3 is CASSHGTGGWEQFF. CDR3 nucleotides: TGTGCCAGCAGCCATGGGACAGGGGGCTGGGAGCAGTTCTTC. The whole variable domain, filled in from reference TRBV9 and TRBJ2-1, reads DSGVTQTPKHLITATGQRVTLRCSPRSGDLSVYWYQQSLDQGLQFLIQYYNGEERAKGNILERFSAQQFPDLHSELNLSSLELGDSALYFCASSHGTGGWEQFFGPGTRLTVL.

In its sample, this clone was seen a few times. The rearrangement links TRBV18 to TRBJ1-5; D may be TRBD1 (5 bases). The CDR3 contains 13 residues. Germline-derived CDR1 and CDR2 are KGHSH and LQKENI. The V gene lost 6 bases and the J gene lost 6 bases, with 12 bases spanning the gap. CDR3 sequence: CASSPDGGQPQHF. The DNA of the CDR3 is TGTGCCAGCTCTCCGGACGGGGGTCAGCCCCAGCATTTT.

V and J are TRBV9 and TRBJ2-5; 7 bases are a match to TRBD2. V shed 0 bases, J shed 0 bases, and the junction held 5 bases outside the gene matches. In germline, CDR1 is SGDLS, CDR2 YYNGEE. There are 16 residues in the CDR3. CDR3 bases: TGTGCCAGCAGCGTAGTGGGCGGGGGATACCAAGAGACCCAGTACTTC. Translating gives CASSVVGGGYQETQYF. Full variable domain (remainder filled in from reference TRBV9 and TRBJ2-5): DSGVTQTPKHLITATGQRVTLRCSPRSGDLSVYWYQQSLDQGLQFLIQYYNGEERAKGNILERFSAQQFPDLHSELNLSSLELGDSALYFCASSVVGGGYQETQYFGPGTRLLVL.

This chain connects TRBV23-1 to TRBJ1-2; 9 nucleotides line up with TRBD1. TRBV23-1 is designated an ORF whose function remains uncertain. The CDR3 contains 17 residues. After removal of 4 bases from V and 2 bases from J, the junction contained 11 bases not matched to a gene. CDR3 bases: TGCGCCAGCAGTCCTCAAAACAGGGGGCGAGCCAACTATGGCTACACCTTC. Translated: CASSPQNRGRANYGYTF.

This clone was observed a few times. The V gene is TRBV7-2, the J gene TRBJ2-7, with 7 nucleotides matching TRBD1. The CDR3 has 14 residues. Germline V lookup: CDR1 SGHTA, CDR2 FQGNSA. The V segment lost 4 bases and the J segment 2 bases; nucleotides outside the gene matches: 5. The CDR3 bases are TGTGCCAGCAGCTCCGGGACAGCTACCTACGAGCAGTACTTC. As protein: CASSSGTATYEQYF.

This chain connects TRBV7-2 to TRBJ2-3, with 11 bases identical to TRBD2. The CDR3 length is 15 residues. After removal of 3 bases from V and 5 bases from J, the junction contained 4 bases not matched to a gene. CDR1 and CDR2 from the germline V gene are SGHTA and FQGNSA. The DNA of the CDR3 is TGTGCCAGCAGCTTTAGCGGGGGGGCCAGAGATACGCAGTATTTT. Amino acid sequence: CASSFSGGARDTQYF.

The gene calls are TRBV5-6 and TRBJ2-1, with D possibly matching TRBD2 (5 bases). This CDR3 is 14 amino acids long. The V end was cut by 0 bases, the J end by 15 bases, with 19 bases between. Germline values: CDR1 SGHDT, CDR2 YYEEEE. Here the CDR3 DNA reads TGTGCCAGCAGCTTGGAGACCCATCTCGCTAGCCGGTTCTTC. Protein product: CASSLETHLASRFF.

The chain combines TRBV4-3 with TRBJ1-1, with D tentatively TRBD1 (5 bases). The CDR3 is made up of 14 amino acids. V lost 7 bases and J 5 bases, leaving 17 bases between the germline ends. In germline, CDR1 is LGHNA, CDR2 YSLEER. For the CDR3, the DNA is TGCGCCAGCACCATTGGGGGGGTCAGAACTGAAGCTTTCTTT. Encoded protein: CASTIGGVRTEAFF.

This rearrangement joins TRBV5-4 to TRBJ2-2, with 8 bases lining up with TRBD2. The V and J ends lost 6 bases and 2 bases, in that order; junction bases with no gene match: 6. This CDR3 spans 15 amino acids. CDR1 SGHNT and CDR2 YYREEE come from the germline V gene (reference sequence). In nucleotides, the CDR3 is TGTGCCAGCACCAGTAGCGGGGACAACACCGGGGAGCTGTTTTTT. It specifies CASTSSGDNTGELFF.

This clone was seen only a few times. The CDR3 reads CASSYTDTQYF. The CDR3 DNA follows: TGTGCCAGCAGCTACACAGATACGCAGTATTTT. The chain joins TRBV7-6 to TRBJ2-3; no firm D call. V was cut by 4 bases and J by 2 bases, with 1 base left in between. Looked up from germline, CDR1 is SGHVS and CDR2 is FNYEAQ. This CDR3 has 11 residues. The whole variable domain, remainder taken from reference TRBV7-6 and TRBJ2-3, is GAGVSQSPRYKVTKRGQDVALRCDPISGHVSLYWYRQALGQGPEFLTYFNYEAQQDKSGLPNDRFSAERPEGSISTLTIQRTEQRDSAMYRCASSYTDTQYFGPGTRLTVL.

The chain links TRBV5-1 to TRBJ2-1; D is undetermined. Trimming took 1 base from V and 3 from J, leaving 5 bases between them. In germline, CDR1 is SGHRS, CDR2 YFSETQ. CDR3 length: 13 residues. CDR3 loop: CASSLNHYNEQFF. The DNA of the CDR3 is TGCGCCAGCAGCTTGAATCACTACAATGAGCAGTTCTTC.

The V gene is TRBV6-6, the J gene TRBJ1-1; D is unresolved. The CDR3 totals 12 residues. V dropped 6 bases and J dropped 4 bases, with 9 bases sitting between them. Germline V gene data show CDR1 as MNHNY and CDR2 as SVGAGI (reference sequence). CDR3 DNA: TGTGCCAGCAGCGACATTTCCACTGAAGCTTTCTTT. This gives the protein CASSDISTEAFF.

Worth noting for this clone: The sample carries other DNA sequences with the same CDR3. The V gene is TRBV29-1, the J gene TRBJ2-1; no definite D call. The V and J ends lost 3 bases and 3 bases respectively, with 3 bases between them. The CDR3 extends over 11 amino acids. Germline V lookup: CDR1 SQVTM, CDR2 ANQGSEA. The CDR3 spells CSVDSYNEQFF. CDR3 sequence (DNA): TGCAGCGTTGACAGCTACAATGAGCAGTTCTTC.

This clone was seen only a few times. The V and J genes are TRBV30 and TRBJ2-7; the D is unclear. V was pared by 1 base and J by 3 bases, with 4 bases between. From germline, CDR1 is GTSNPN and CDR2 SVGIG (reference sequence). This CDR3 spans 11 amino acids. The CDR3 loop is CAWSDSYEQYF. The DNA of the CDR3 is TGTGCCTGGAGTGACAGCTACGAGCAGTACTTC.

This clone turned up a few times. This rearrangement joins TRBV13 to TRBJ2-3; D not resolved. The CDR3 spans 12 residues. Between the trimmed V and J ends, which lost 6 bases and 1 base, there was a span of 5 bases. Germline V lookup: CDR1 PRHDT, CDR2 FYEKMQ (reference sequence). The CDR3 here is CASSIGTDTQYF. The CDR3 coding sequence is TGTGCCAGCAGTATCGGCACAGATACGCAGTATTTT.

This clone was counted many times. The rearrangement links TRBV5-6 to TRBJ1-1; no clear D. CDR3 length: 15 residues. V was clipped by 5 bases and J by 6 bases, with 20 bases between them. In germline, CDR1 is SGHDT, CDR2 YYEEEE. The CDR3 region is CASRKVSLGLAEAFF. The CDR3 DNA follows: TGTGCCAGCAGGAAGGTCTCCCTTGGTTTGGCTGAAGCTTTCTTT.

Only a few counts were recorded for this clone. The chain couples TRBV7-2 to TRBJ2-3; D unresolved. The CDR3 sequence is 15 residues long. Trimming cost V 4 bases and J 0 bases, with 11 bases left between them. Germline values: CDR1 SGHTA, CDR2 FQGNSA. CDR3 DNA: TGTGCCAGCAGCTCCACACTCGGTAGCACAGATACGCAGTATTTT. This gives the protein CASSSTLGSTDTQYF.

In this sample, this clone turned up a few times. The chain couples TRBV19 to TRBJ1-4; no firm D call. Trimming stripped 5 bases from V and 8 bases from J, with 18 bases between. The CDR3 is 15 amino acids. CDR1 is LNHDA and CDR2 is SQIVND in the germline V gene (reference sequence). The CDR3 is CASSRAGVVGEKLFF. CDR3 DNA sequence: TGTGCCAGTAGTCGTGCTGGCGTCGTGGGCGAAAAACTGTTTTTT.

This clone turned up a few times. The chain has TRBV6-5 and TRBJ1-1; D unclear. Per germline, CDR1 MNHEY and CDR2 SVGAGI. The CDR3 runs 13 residues. Trimming pared 0 bases from V and 1 base from J, leaving 3 bases between. The CDR3 DNA follows: TGTGCCAGCAGTTACTCAACGAACACTGAAGCTTTCTTT. This translates into CASSYSTNTEAFF.

A few counts support this clone. The rearrangement uses TRBV2 and TRBJ1-6; D ambiguous. Trimming removed 8 bases at V and 1 base at J, with 9 bases between. Germline V gives CDR1 SNHLY, CDR2 FYNNEI. This CDR3 contains 14 residues. CDR3 DNA: TGTGCCAGCGGGCCCTCGTCCTATAATTCACCCCTCCACTTT. Protein: CASGPSSYNSPLHF. The whole variable domain, remainder taken from reference TRBV2 and TRBJ1-6, is EPEVTQTPSHQVTQMGQEVILRCVPISNHLYFYWYRQILGQKVEFLVSFYNNEISEKSEIFDDQFSVERPDGSNFTLKIRSTKLEDSAMYFCASGPSSYNSPLHFGNGTRLTVT.

The J gene is TRBJ2-2, the V gene TRBV19; D gene ambiguous. Germline V gene lookup returns CDR1 LNHDA and CDR2 SQIVND (reference sequence). This CDR3 region has 16 residues. V dropped 0 bases and J dropped 3 bases, with 11 bases sitting between them. The CDR3 reads CASSIDINGYTGELFF. The CDR3 DNA sequence: TGTGCCAGTAGTATAGATATAAACGGCTACACCGGGGAGCTGTTTTTT.

This clone was seen a handful of times. The chain links TRBV2 to TRBJ2-1; D possibly corresponds to TRBD2 (5 bases). Trimming left V 6 bases short and J 0 bases short, with 12 bases between. This CDR3 spans 15 amino acids. Germline-derived CDR1 and CDR2 are SNHLY and FYNNEI. DNA for the CDR3: TGTGCCAGCAGAGGAGGACCCCTCTCCTACAATGAGCAGTTCTTC. As protein: CASRGGPLSYNEQFF.

As regards this clone: One junction end disagrees with the germline gene, perhaps due to a read error. The chain carries TRBV7-9 and TRBJ2-5; D is perhaps TRBD1 (5 bases). This CDR3 comprises 13 residues. The germline gives CDR1 SEHNR, CDR2 FQNEAQ (reference sequence). CDR3 bases: TGTGCCAGCAGCTTACGGCTTCTGCAGGGCCAACACTTC. This encodes CASSLRLLQGQHF.

V usage is TRBV4-3 and J usage is TRBJ2-7; perhaps TRBD2 as D (6 bases). CDR3 size: 18 residues. Deletions cut 2 bases from V and 3 bases from J, with 23 bases between. In germline, CDR1 is LGHNA, CDR2 YSLEER. The CDR3 coding sequence is TGCGCCAGCAGCCAAAGGTACCCCCCGAGTGGTAGCGGCTACGAGCAGTACTTC. Its protein product is CASSQRYPPSGSGYEQYF.

The V call is TRBV10-1, the J call TRBJ1-1; D uncertain. This CDR3 is built from 14 residues. CDR1 WNHNN and CDR2 SYGVQD come from the germline V gene (reference sequence). Trimming left V 7 bases short and J 1 base short, with 13 bases between. The CDR3 region is CASTETIGNTEAFF. CDR3 DNA: TGCGCCAGCACAGAGACCATCGGGAACACTGAAGCTTTCTTT.

This sequence joins TRBV6-6 and TRBJ1-5; D unclear. From germline, CDR1 is MNHNY and CDR2 SVGAGI (reference sequence). V was shortened by 6 bases and J by 4 bases, with 13 bases between the two germline ends. CDR3 size: 14 residues. In nucleotides, the CDR3 is TGTGCCAGCAGGTTGACCGGGAGGAATCAGCCCCAGCATTTT. Translated, it gives CASRLTGRNQPQHF.

This clone has more than one count but fewer than ten. In DNA, the CDR3 is TGTGCCAGTAGATTTATACCGACTAGCGGGGGGAGCACAGATACGCAGTATTTT. Protein product: CASRFIPTSGGSTDTQYF. This chain uses TRBV19 with TRBJ2-3, with TRBD2 identical over 13 bases. Germline V lookup: CDR1 LNHDA, CDR2 SQIVND (reference sequence). The CDR3 contains 18 residues. Unmatched junction bases numbered 9, after V lost 6 bases and J lost 0 bases.

This clone was observed a handful of times. This chain joins TRBV20-1 and TRBJ2-5, with a possible D match to TRBD1 (5 bases). The CDR3 has 11 amino acids. The V gene's germline CDR1 is DFQATT and CDR2 SNEGSKA (reference sequence). DNA of the CDR3: TGCAGAGATCGCAAACAGGTCATCCAGTACTTC. Protein: CRDRKQVIQYF.

This clone was seen only a few times. The chain recombines TRBV18 with TRBJ2-7; 7 bases are a match to TRBD1. The germline CDR1 and CDR2 sequences are KGHSH and LQKENI. The ends lost 6 bases at V and 6 bases at J; junction bases unmatched: 8. The CDR3 has 13 amino acids. The CDR3 loop is CASSRDRELEQYF. CDR3 DNA: TGTGCCAGCTCCCGCGACAGGGAACTCGAGCAGTACTTC.

The rearrangement links TRBV29-1 to TRBJ1-3; tentatively, D is TRBD1 (6 bases). This CDR3 has 14 residues. The V end was cut by 3 bases, the J end by 0 bases, with 9 bases between. Per germline, CDR1 SQVTM and CDR2 ANQGSEA. The CDR3 nucleotides are TGCAGCGTTGAGGACAGCCTCTCTGGAAACACCATATATTTT. Residues: CSVEDSLSGNTIYF. Together with reference TRBV29-1 and TRBJ1-3, the CDR3 gives the full variable domain: SAVISQKPSRDICQRGTSLTIQCQVDSQVTMMFWYRQQPGQSLTLIATANQGSEATYESGFVIDKFPISRPNLTFSTLTVSNMSPEDSSIYLCSVEDSLSGNTIYFGEGSWLTVV.

This clone was observed a few times. V usage is TRBV9 and J usage is TRBJ1-2, with D unresolved. V was trimmed by 3 bases and J by 8 bases, leaving 8 bases between them. The CDR3 is 11 residues long. CDR1 SGDLS and CDR2 YYNGEE come from the germline V gene. CDR3 sequence (DNA): TGTGCCAGCAGCGCGGGTTCAGGCTACACCTTC. The encoded protein is CASSAGSGYTF.